This T cell receptor (beta chain) appears in the sequencing data of a study of cytomegalovirus exposure and HLA in healthy donors. Study results and limitations: In a later analysis, TCR beta V- and J-gene trimming was associated with a missense DCLRE1C variant. The dataset shows that most TCR sequences were rare, while some public TCRs occurred in many donors. The only immune exposure information that was available was CMV serostatus. The authors enumerated roughly 180 TCR beta chains as linked to cytomegalovirus.

Germline values: CDR1 SGHRS, CDR2 YFSETQ. With 3 bases clipped from V and 2 bases from J, the junction kept 1 base outside the gene matches. CDR3 length: 15 residues. Primers included in the PCR were 60 Vbeta and 13 Jbeta primers. Method: immunoSEQ multiplex PCR; TCRdb's copy keeps in-frame clones and lacks some. This sample carries fewer than 130,000 clones, around four fifths of them seen once, and the ten largest clones take roughly 6.2%. Worth noting for this clone: Its antigen is still unknown.

Sequenced sample: PBMCs. This receptor was identified in a man aged 25-40 years in good health and CMV-seropositive. V gene TRBV5-1 combines with J gene TRBJ2-1, with TRBD2 matching 11 bases. This CDR3 reads CASSSSGGTYNEQFF. The CDR3 coding sequence is TGCGCCAGCAGCTCTAGCGGGGGGACCTACAATGAGCAGTTCTTC.